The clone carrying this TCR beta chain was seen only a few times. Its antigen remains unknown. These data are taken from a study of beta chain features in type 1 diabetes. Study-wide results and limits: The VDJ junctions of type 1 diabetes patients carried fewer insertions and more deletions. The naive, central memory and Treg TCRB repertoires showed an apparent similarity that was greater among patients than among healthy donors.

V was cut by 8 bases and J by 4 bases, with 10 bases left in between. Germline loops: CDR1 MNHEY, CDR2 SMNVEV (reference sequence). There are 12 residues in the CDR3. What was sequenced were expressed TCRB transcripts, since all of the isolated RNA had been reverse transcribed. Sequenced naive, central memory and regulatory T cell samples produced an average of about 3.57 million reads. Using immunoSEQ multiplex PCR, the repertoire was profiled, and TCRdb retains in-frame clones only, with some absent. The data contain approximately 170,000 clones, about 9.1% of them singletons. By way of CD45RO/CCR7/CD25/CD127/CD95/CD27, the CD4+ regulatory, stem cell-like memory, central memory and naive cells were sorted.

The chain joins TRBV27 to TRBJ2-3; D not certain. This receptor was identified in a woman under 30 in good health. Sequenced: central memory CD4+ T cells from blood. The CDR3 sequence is CASSSQADTQYF. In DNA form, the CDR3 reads TGTGCCAGCTCCTCCCAGGCAGATACGCAGTATTTT.